The T cell receptor (beta chain) under discussion was sequenced for a study of T cell responses to AZD1222 COVID-19 vaccine. Sequencing was performed with immunoSEQ multiplex PCR; in TCRdb, only in-frame clones are kept and a portion is missing. The table shows more than 85,000 clones, with over 80% occurring only once. The study's findings and limits: Two doses of AZD1222 preceded a rise in Spike-specific TCR breadth and depth.

This clone was seen just once. Its antigen is not known. The V gene lost 8 bases and the J gene lost 6 bases, with 16 bases spanning the gap. The CDR3 sequence is 12 residues long. The germline CDR1 and CDR2 sequences are SQVTM and ANQGSEA. This sequence originates from an adult in good health. Sequencing was performed on peripheral blood, taken on day 0 of AZD1222 vaccination. V usage is TRBV29-1 and J usage is TRBJ1-2, with TRBD1 as a possible D gene (5 bases). CDR3 coding DNA: TGCAGCTCGCAAGATTGGGGGGATGGCTACACCTTC. This encodes CSSQDWGDGYTF.